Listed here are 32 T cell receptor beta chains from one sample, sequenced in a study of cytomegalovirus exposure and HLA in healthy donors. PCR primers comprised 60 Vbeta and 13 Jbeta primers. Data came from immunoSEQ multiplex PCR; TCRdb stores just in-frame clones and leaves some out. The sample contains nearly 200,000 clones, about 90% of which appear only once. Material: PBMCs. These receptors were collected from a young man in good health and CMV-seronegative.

Written as DNA, the CDR3 is TGTGCCAGCAGTGAAGGTGAAGATTGGGGGGGCCGGGCCCAGTACTTC. Translating gives CASSEGEDWGGRAQYF. The chain is built from TRBV6-1 and TRBJ2-5; a possible D gene is TRBD2 (7 bases). Trimming stripped 1 base from V and 9 bases from J, with 21 bases between. There are 16 residues in the CDR3. CDR1 MNHNS and CDR2 SASEGT come from the germline V gene.

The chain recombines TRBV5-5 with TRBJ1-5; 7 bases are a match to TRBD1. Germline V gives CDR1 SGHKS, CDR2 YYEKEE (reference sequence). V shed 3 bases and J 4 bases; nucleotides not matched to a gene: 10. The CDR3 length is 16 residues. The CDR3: CASSWDSSPINQPQHF. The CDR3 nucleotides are TGTGCCAGCAGCTGGGACAGTTCACCAATAAATCAGCCCCAGCATTTT.

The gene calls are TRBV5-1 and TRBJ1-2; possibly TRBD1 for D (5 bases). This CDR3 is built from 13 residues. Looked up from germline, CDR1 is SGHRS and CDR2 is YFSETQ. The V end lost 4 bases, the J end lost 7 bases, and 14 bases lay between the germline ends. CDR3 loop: CASSIDSDRGYTF. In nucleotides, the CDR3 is TGCGCCAGCAGCATTGACAGCGATCGTGGCTACACCTTC.

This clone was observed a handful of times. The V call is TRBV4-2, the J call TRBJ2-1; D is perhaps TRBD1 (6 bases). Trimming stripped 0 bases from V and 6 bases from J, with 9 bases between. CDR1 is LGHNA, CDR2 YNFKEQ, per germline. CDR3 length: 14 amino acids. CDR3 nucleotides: TGTGCCAGCAGCCAAGAAACAGGGAGCAATGAGCAGTTCTTC. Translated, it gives CASSQETGSNEQFF.

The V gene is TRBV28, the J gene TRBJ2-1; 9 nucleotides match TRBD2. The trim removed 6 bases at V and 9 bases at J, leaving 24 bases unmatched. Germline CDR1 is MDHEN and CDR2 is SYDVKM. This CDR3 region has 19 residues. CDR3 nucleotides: TGTGCCAGCAGGGGTCGTAGCGGGAGTTTGGTTCGCCGAGCCGGTGAGCAGTTCTTC. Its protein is CASRGRSGSLVRRAGEQFF.

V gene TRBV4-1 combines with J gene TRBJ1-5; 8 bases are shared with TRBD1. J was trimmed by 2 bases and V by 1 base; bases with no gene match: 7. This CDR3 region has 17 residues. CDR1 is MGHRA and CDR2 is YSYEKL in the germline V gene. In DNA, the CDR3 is TGCGCCAGCAGCCAAGGGGGGGGGACAGGAGGCAATCAGCCCCAGCATTTT. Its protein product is CASSQGGGTGGNQPQHF.

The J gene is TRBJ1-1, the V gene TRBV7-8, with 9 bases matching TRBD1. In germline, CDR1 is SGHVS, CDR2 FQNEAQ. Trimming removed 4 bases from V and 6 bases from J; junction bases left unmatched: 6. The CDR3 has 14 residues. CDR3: CASSYSQGASEAFF. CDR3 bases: TGTGCCAGCAGCTACTCACAGGGGGCGTCTGAAGCTTTCTTT.

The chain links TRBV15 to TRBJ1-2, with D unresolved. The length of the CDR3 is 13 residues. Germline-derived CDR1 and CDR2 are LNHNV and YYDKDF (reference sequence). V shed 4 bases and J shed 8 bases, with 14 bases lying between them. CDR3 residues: CATSISESGGYTF. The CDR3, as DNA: TGTGCCACCAGCATCTCGGAATCGGGAGGCTACACCTTC.

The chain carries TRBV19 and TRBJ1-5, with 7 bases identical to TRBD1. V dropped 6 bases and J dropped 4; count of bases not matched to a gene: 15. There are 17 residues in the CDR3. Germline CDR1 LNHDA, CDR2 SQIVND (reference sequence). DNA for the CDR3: TGTGCCAGTAGCATTGGCCCTGGGACAGTGAATAATCAGCCCCAGCATTTT. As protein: CASSIGPGTVNNQPQHF. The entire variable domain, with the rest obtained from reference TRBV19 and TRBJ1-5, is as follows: DGGITQSPKYLFRKEGQNVTLSCEQNLNHDAMYWYRQDPGQGLRLIYYSQIVNDFQKGDIAEGYSVSREKKESFPLTVTSAQKNPTAFYLCASSIGPGTVNNQPQHFGDGTRLSIL.

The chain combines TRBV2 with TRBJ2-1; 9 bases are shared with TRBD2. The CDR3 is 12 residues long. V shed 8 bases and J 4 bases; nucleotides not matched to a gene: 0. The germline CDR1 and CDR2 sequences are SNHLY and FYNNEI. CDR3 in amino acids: CASLAGYNEQFF. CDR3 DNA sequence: TGTGCCAGCCTAGCGGGGTACAATGAGCAGTTCTTC.

The CDR3 DNA sequence: TGTGCCAGCAGTTTAGAGGGGGCTGGGGGCTACACCTTC. It yields the protein CASSLEGAGGYTF. The chain links TRBV27 to TRBJ1-2; 7 bases align to TRBD1. The CDR3 runs to 13 residues. J was trimmed by 8 bases and V by 2 bases; bases with no gene match: 5. Germline CDR1 is MNHEY and CDR2 is SMNVEV (reference sequence).

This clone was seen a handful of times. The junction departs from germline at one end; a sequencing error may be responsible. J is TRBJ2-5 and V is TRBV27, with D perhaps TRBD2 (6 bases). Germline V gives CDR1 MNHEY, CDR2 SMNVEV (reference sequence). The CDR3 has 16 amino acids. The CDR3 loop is CASSLLGLTAGETQYF. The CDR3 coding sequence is TGTGCCAGCAGCTTATTGGGGTTGACGGCGGGGGAGACCCAGTACTTC.

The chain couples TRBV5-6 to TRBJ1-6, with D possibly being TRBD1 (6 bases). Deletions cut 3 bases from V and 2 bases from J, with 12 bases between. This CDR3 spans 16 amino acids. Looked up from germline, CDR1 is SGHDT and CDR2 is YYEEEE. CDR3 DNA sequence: TGTGCCAGCAGCTCGATCGGACAGACCTATAATTCACCCCTCCACTTT. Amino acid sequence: CASSSIGQTYNSPLHF.

The CDR3 sequence is CASSLRTGPGNTIYF. The DNA of the CDR3 is TGTGCCAGCAGTTTACGGACAGGGCCTGGAAACACCATATATTTT. V and J are TRBV27 and TRBJ1-3; 8 bases match TRBD1. V dropped 2 bases and J dropped 2; count of bases not matched to a gene: 2. Germline CDR1 and CDR2: MNHEY and SMNVEV (reference sequence). There are 15 residues in the CDR3.

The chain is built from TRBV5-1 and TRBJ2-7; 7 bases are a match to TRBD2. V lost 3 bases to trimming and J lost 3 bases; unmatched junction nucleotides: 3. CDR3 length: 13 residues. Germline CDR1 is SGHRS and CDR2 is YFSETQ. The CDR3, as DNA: TGCGCCAGCAGCTGGGAGGGTCTCTACGAGCAGTACTTC. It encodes CASSWEGLYEQYF.

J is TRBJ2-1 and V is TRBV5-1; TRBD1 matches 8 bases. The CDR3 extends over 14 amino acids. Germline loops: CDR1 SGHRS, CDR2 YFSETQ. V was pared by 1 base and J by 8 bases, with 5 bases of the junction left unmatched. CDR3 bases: TGCGCCAGCAGCTTGATGCTACAGGGGGATGAGCAGTTCTTC. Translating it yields CASSLMLQGDEQFF.

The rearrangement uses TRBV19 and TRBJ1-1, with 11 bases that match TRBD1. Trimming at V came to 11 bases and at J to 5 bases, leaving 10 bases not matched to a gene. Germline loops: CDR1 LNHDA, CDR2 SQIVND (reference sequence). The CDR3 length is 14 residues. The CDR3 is CAWTPGQGGTEAFF. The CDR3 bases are TGTGCCTGGACCCCGGGACAGGGGGGGACTGAAGCTTTCTTT.

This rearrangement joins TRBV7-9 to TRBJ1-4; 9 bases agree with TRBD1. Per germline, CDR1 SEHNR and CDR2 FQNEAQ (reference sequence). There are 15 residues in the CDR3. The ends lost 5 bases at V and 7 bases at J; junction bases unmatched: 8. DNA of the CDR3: TGTGCCAGCAGCCCGCGTGGGACAGGGAGTGAAAAACTGTTTTTT. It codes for CASSPRGTGSEKLFF.

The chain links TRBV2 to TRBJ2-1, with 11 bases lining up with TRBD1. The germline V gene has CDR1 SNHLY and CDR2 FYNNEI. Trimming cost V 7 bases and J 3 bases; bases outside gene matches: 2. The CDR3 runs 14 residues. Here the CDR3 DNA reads TGTGCCAGCAAGGACAGGGGGCGCTACAATGAGCAGTTCTTC. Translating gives CASKDRGRYNEQFF.

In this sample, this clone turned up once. The chain's CDR3 is CASSPQQAQYF. CDR3 DNA: TGTGCCAGCAGCCCTCAACAGGCCCAGTACTTC. The V and J genes are TRBV7-9 and TRBJ2-5; possibly TRBD1 for D (5 bases). This CDR3 has 11 residues. The germline gives CDR1 SEHNR, CDR2 FQNEAQ (reference sequence). Trimming removed 5 bases at V and 9 bases at J, with 10 bases between.

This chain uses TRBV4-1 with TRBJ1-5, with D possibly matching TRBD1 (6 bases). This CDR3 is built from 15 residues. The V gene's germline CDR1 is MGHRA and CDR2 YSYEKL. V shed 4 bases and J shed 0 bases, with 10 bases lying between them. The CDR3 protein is CASSPGQYSNQPQHF. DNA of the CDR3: TGCGCCAGCAGCCCTGGACAGTATAGCAATCAGCCCCAGCATTTT.

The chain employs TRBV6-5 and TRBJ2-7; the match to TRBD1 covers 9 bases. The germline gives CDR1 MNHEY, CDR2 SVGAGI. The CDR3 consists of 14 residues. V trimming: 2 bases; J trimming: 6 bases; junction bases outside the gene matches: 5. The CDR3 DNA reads TGTGCCAGCAGTTACGGACAGGGGAACCGCGAGCAGTACTTC. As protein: CASSYGQGNREQYF.

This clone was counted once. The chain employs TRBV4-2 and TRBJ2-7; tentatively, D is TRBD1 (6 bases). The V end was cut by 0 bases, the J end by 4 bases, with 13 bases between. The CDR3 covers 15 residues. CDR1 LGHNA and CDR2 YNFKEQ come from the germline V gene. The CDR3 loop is CASSQEADSGYEQYF. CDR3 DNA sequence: TGTGCCAGCAGCCAAGAGGCGGACAGTGGTTACGAGCAGTACTTC.

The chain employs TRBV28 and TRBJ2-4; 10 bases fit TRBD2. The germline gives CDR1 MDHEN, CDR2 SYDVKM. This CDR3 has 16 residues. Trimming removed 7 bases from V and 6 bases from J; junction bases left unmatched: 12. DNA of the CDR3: TGTGCCAGCATGGTGGTAGCGGGGGGCCAGGGAAACATTCAGTACTTC. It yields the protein CASMVVAGGQGNIQYF.

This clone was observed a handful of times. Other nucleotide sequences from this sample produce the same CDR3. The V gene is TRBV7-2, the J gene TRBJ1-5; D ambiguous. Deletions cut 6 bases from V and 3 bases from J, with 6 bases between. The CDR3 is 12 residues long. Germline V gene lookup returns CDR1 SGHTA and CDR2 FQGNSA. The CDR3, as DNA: TGTGCCAGCAGTCTTCCCAATCAGCCCCAGCATTTT. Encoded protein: CASSLPNQPQHF.

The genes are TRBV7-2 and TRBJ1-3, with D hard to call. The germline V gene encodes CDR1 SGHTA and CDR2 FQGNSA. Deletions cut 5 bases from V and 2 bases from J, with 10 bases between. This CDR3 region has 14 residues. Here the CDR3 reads CASSPIGAGNTIYF. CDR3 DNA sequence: TGTGCCAGCAGCCCAATCGGAGCTGGAAACACCATATATTTT.

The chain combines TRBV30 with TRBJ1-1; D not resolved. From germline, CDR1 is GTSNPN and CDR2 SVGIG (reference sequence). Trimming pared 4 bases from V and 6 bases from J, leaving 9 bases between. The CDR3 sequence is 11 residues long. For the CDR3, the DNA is TGTGCCTGGATCTTAGAGTCTGAAGCTTTCTTT. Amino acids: CAWILESEAFF.

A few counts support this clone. CDR3 in DNA: TGTGCCAGCAGCACTCGAACAGGGGGCACTGAAGCTTTCTTT. Translating gives CASSTRTGGTEAFF. The J gene is TRBJ1-1, the V gene TRBV7-9; 8 positions agree with TRBD1. Germline CDR1 SEHNR, CDR2 FQNEAQ (reference sequence). V was pared by 5 bases and J by 4 bases, with 6 bases of the junction left unmatched. The CDR3 has 14 residues.

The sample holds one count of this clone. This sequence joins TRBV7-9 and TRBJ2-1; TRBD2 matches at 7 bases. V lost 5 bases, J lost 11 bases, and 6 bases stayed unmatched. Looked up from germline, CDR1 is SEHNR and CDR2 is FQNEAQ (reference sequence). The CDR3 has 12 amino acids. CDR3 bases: TGTGCCAGCAGCCCCGAGGGGACTAAGCAGTTCTTC. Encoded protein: CASSPEGTKQFF.

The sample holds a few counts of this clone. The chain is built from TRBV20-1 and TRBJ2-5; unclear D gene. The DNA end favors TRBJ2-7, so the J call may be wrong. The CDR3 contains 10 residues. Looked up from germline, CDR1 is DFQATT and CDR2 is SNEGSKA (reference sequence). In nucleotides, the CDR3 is TGCAGTGGAGTGTGGGGCGAGCAGTACTTC. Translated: CSGVWGEQYF.

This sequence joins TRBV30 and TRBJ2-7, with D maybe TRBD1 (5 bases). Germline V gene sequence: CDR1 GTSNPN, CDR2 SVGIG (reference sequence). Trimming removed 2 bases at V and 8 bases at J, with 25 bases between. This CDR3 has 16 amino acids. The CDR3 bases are TGTGCCTGGAGTTGGCCCCCGGGCAGGGCCTCTTTGAAGCAGTACTTC. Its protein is CAWSWPPGRASLKQYF.

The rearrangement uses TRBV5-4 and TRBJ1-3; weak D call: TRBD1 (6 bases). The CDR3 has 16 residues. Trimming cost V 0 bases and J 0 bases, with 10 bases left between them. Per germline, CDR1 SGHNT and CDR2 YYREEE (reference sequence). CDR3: CASSLGGGISGNTIYF. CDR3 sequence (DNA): TGTGCCAGCAGCTTGGGGGGGGGCATCTCTGGAAACACCATATATTTT.